This T cell receptor (beta chain) was captured by sequencing in a study of prognosis after radiotherapy for stage I lung cancer. Study information: The patient group consisted of about a dozen men and 6 women whose ages spanned 53 to 84, median around 74 years.

Concerning this clonotype: This likely traces to a read error, being one base from a far larger clone.

The TCR beta CDR3 region was amplified from genomic DNA, with two rounds of multiplex PCR being used for the amplification. First-round PCR amplification was performed with primers specific to each TRBV and TRBJ gene. In TCRdb, the multiplex PCR reads were re-called with MiXCR into one record per CDR3 protein. The sample carries about 51,000 distinct CDR3 sequences, less than 45% recorded once. The clonotype comes from a donor aged 50 or older with non-small cell lung cancer. The sample here was PBMCs, taken before or after stereotactic body radiation therapy (not recorded which).

The CDR3 DNA reads as TGTGCCAGCAGCCCCAACCGACTAGCGGCGAACAGCGGGGAGCTGTTTTTT. It encodes CASSPNRLAANSGELFF. The chain recombines TRBV7-9 with TRBJ2-2; 9 nucleotides match TRBD2. The CDR3 runs 17 residues. Looked up from germline, CDR1 is SEHNR and CDR2 is FQNEAQ (reference sequence).